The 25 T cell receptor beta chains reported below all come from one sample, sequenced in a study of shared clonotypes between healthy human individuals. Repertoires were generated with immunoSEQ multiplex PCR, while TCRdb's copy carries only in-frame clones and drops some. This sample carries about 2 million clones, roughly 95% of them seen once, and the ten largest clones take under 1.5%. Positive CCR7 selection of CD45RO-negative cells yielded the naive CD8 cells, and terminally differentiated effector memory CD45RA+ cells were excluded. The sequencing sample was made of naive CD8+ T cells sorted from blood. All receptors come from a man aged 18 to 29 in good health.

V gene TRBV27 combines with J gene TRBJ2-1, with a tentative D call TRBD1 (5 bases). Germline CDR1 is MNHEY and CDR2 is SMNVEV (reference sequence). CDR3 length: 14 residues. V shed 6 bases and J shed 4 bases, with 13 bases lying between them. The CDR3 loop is CASRDPGLYNEQFF. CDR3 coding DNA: TGTGCCAGCAGAGACCCAGGGCTATACAATGAGCAGTTCTTC.

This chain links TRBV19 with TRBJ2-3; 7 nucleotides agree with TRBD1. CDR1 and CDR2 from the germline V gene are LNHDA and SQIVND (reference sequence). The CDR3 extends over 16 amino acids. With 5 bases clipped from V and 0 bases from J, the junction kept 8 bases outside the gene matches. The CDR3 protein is CASSSSGTVSTDTQYF. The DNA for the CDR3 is TGTGCCAGTAGTTCCTCCGGGACAGTGAGCACAGATACGCAGTATTTT.

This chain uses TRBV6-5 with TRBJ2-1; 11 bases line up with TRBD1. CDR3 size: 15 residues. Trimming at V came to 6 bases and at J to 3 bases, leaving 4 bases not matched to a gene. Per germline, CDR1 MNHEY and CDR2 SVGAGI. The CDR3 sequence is CASSAGQGGYNEQFF. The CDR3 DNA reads TGTGCCAGCAGCGCGGGACAGGGGGGCTACAATGAGCAGTTCTTC.

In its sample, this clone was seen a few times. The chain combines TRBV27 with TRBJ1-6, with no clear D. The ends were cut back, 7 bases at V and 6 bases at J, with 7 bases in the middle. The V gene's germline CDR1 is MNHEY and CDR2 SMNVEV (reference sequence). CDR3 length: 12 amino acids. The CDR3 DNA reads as TGTGCCAGCATGGGGAGTAATTCACCCCTCCACTTT. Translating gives CASMGSNSPLHF.

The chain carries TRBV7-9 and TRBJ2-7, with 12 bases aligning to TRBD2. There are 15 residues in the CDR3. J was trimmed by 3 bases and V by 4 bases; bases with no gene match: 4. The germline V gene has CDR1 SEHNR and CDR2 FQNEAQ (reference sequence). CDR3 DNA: TGTGCCAGCAGCTCCTTGGGACTAGCGGGCTACGAGCAGTACTTC. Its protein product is CASSSLGLAGYEQYF.

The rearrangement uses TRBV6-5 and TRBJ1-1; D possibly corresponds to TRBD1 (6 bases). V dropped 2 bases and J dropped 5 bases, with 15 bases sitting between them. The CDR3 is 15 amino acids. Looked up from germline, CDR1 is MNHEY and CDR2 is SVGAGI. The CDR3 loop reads CASSYAVEGETEAFF. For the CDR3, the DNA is TGTGCCAGCAGTTACGCGGTGGAGGGGGAGACTGAAGCTTTCTTT.

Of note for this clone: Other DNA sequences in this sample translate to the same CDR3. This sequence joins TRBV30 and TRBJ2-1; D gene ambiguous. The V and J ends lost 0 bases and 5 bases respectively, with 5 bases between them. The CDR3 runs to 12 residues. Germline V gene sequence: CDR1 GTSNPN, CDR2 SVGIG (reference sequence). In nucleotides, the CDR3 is TGTGCCTGGAGTGTACGAAACAATGAGCAGTTCTTC. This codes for CAWSVRNNEQFF.

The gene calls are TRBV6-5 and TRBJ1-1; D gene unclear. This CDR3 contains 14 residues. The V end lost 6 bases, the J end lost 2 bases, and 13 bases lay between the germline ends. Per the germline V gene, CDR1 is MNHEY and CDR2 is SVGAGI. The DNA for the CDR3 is TGTGCCAGCAGCCTCCGGTTCCCCAACACTGAAGCTTTCTTT. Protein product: CASSLRFPNTEAFF.

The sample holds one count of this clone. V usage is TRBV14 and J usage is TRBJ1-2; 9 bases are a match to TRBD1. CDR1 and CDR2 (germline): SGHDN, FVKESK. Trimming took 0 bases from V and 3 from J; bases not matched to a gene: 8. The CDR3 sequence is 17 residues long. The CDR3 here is CASSQDGTGQGDYGYTF. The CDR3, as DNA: TGTGCCAGCAGCCAAGATGGAACGGGACAGGGCGACTATGGCTACACCTTC.

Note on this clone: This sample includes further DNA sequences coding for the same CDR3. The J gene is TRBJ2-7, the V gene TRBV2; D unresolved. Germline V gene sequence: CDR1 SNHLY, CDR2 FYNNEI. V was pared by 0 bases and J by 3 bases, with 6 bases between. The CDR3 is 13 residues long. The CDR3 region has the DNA TGTGCCAGCAGTGAAGCGCCCGGCTACGAGCAGTACTTC. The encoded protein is CASSEAPGYEQYF. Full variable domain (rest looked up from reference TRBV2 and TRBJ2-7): EPEVTQTPSHQVTQMGQEVILRCVPISNHLYFYWYRQILGQKVEFLVSFYNNEISEKSEIFDDQFSVERPDGSNFTLKIRSTKLEDSAMYFCASSEAPGYEQYFGPGTRLTVT.

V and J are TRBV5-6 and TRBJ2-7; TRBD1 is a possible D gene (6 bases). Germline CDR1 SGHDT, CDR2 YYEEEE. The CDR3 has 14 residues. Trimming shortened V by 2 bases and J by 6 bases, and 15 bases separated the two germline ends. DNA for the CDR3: TGTGCCAGCAGCTTTGACGGTGCAGGGGTCGAGCAGTACTTC. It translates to CASSFDGAGVEQYF.

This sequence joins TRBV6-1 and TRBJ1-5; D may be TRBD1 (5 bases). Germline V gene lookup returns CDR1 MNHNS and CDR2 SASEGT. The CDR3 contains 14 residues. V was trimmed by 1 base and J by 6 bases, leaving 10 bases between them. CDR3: CASSEGRVRQPQHF. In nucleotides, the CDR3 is TGTGCCAGCAGTGAAGGCAGGGTGCGTCAGCCCCAGCATTTT.

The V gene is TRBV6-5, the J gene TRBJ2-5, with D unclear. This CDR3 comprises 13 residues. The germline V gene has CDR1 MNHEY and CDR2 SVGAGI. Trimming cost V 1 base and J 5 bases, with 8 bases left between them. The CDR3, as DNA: TGTGCCAGCAGTTACTTAGAAGGGGAGACCCAGTACTTC. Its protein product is CASSYLEGETQYF.

CDR3 in DNA: TGTGCCTGGAGTGAGGGATTCGAGCAGTACTTC. It yields the protein CAWSEGFEQYF. The rearrangement uses TRBV30 and TRBJ2-7; no clear D gene. Germline CDR1 and CDR2: GTSNPN and SVGIG (reference sequence). V lost 1 base and J 6 bases, leaving 7 bases between the germline ends. CDR3 length: 11 residues.

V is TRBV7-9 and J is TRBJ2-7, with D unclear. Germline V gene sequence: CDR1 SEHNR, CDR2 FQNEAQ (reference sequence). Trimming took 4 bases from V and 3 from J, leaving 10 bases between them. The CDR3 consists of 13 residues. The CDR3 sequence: CASSSPTIYEQYF. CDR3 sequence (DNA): TGTGCCAGCAGCTCTCCGACCATCTACGAGCAGTACTTC.

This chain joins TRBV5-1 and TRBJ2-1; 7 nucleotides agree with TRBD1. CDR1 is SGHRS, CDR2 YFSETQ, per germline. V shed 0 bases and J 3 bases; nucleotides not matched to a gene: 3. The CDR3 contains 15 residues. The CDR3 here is CASSLVGGVYNEQFF. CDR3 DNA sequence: TGCGCCAGCAGCTTGGTAGGGGGCGTCTACAATGAGCAGTTCTTC.

The CDR3 nucleotides read TGTGCCAGCAGCCCTAGCGGGGGGGCCACAGATACGCAGTATTTT. It codes for CASSPSGGATDTQYF. The V and J genes are TRBV9 and TRBJ2-3, with 12 bases that match TRBD2. This CDR3 comprises 15 residues. Trimming removed 4 bases from V and 2 bases from J; junction bases left unmatched: 2. From germline, CDR1 is SGDLS and CDR2 YYNGEE.

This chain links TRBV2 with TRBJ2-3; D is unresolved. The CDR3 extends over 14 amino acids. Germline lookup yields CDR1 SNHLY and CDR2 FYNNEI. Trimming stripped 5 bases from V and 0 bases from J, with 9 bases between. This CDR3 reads CASSWTPSTDTQYF. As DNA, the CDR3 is TGTGCCAGCAGTTGGACGCCTAGCACAGATACGCAGTATTTT.

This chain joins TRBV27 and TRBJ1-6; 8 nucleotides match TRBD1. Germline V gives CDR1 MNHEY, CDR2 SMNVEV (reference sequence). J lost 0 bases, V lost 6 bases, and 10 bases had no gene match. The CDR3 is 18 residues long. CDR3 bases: TGTGCCAGCAGGCTACAGGGGGGGCCCTACTCCTATAATTCACCCCTCCACTTT. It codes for CASRLQGGPYSYNSPLHF.

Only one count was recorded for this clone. CDR3 in DNA: TGTGCCAGCTCACTAGTCAGGGGGTTTGACGAGCAGTACTTC. It yields the protein CASSLVRGFDEQYF. The chain is built from TRBV18 and TRBJ2-7, with 7 positions matching TRBD1. This CDR3 has 14 amino acids. Unmatched junction bases numbered 8, after V lost 4 bases and J lost 5 bases. Germline values: CDR1 KGHSH, CDR2 LQKENI.

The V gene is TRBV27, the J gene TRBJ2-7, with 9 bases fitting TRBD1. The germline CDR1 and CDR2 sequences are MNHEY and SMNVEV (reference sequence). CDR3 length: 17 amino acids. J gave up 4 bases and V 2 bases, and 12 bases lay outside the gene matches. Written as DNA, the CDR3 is TGTGCCAGCAGTTTAAGAAGATCGGACAGGGGACTGTACGAGCAGTACTTC. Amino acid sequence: CASSLRRSDRGLYEQYF.

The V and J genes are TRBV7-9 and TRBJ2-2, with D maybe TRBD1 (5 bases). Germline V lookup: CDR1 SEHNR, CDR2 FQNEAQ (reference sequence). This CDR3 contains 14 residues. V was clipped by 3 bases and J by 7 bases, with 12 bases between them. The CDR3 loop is CASSFSGFGGELFF. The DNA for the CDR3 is TGTGCCAGCAGCTTTTCAGGGTTCGGCGGGGAGCTGTTTTTT.

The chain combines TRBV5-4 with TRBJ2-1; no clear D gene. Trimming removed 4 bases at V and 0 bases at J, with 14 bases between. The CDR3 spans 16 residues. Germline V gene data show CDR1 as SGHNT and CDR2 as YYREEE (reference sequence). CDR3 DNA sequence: TGTGCCAGCAGCCCGCAAGCCCCGAGCTCCTACAATGAGCAGTTCTTC. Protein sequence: CASSPQAPSSYNEQFF.

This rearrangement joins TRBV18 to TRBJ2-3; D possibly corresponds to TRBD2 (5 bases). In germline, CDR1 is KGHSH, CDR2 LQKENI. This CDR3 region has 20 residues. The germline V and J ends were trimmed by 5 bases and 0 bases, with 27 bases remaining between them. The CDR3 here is CASSSQPGSAEYPSTDTQYF. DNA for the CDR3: TGTGCCAGCTCATCACAACCGGGATCCGCTGAATATCCTAGCACAGATACGCAGTATTTT.

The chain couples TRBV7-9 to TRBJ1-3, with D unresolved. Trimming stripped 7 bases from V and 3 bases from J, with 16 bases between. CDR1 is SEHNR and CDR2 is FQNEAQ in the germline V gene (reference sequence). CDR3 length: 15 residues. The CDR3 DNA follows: TGTGCCAGCATCCTAGACGGGAGCCTTGGAAACACCATATATTTT. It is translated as CASILDGSLGNTIYF.